This TCR beta chain stems from a study of OX40 agonist ivuxolimab in advanced cancers. Only in-frame clones appear in the TCRdb table, and some are missing; sequencing was by immunoSEQ multiplex PCR. The sample records tens of thousands of clones, about 88% being singletons. The trim removed 3 bases at V and 4 bases at J, leaving 9 bases unmatched. Germline lookup yields CDR1 SGDLS and CDR2 YYNGEE. The CDR3 loop spans 15 amino acids. The chain employs TRBV9 and TRBJ1-2; 7 nucleotides match TRBD1. Sequencing used CD4+ or CD8+ T cells sorted from blood, obtained in a trial of the OX40 agonist ivuxolimab. This TCR derives from an adult with an advanced solid tumor such as melanoma, head and neck, liver or kidney cancer. The CDR3 DNA is TGTGCCAGCAGCGCCGGGGACAGTGTCTCCTATGGCTACACCTTC. Its protein product is CASSAGDSVSYGYTF.